This T cell receptor beta chain emerged from a study of a mutant IDH1 vaccine in newly diagnosed glioma. V was trimmed by 3 bases and J by 4 bases, leaving 12 bases between them. The CDR3 is made up of 14 amino acids. CDR1 and CDR2 (germline): LNHDA, SQIVND (reference sequence). Stated time point: baseline, week 1 (first vaccination visit). Treatment meaning: pre-vaccination baseline after standard-of-care therapy. Clones were sequenced by immunoSEQ multiplex PCR, and TCRdb holds only the in-frame ones, with some missing. The sample includes some 38,000 clones, 92% seen only once; the top ten take 15% to 20%. This clone was detected a few times.

The sample in question was PBMCs, obtained from a glioma patient treated with radiotherapy, temozolomide or both. The chain has TRBV19 and TRBJ1-1; D is uncertain. This TCR was sampled from a man aged 18 to 29 with glioma. CDR3 sequence: CASSIKGHTTEAFF. In DNA, the CDR3 is TGTGCCAGTAGTATTAAGGGTCACACCACTGAAGCTTTCTTT.